This passage covers 16 T cell receptor beta chains from one sample sequenced in a study of T-cell reconstitution after alpha-beta-depleted transplantation in children. Unique molecular identifiers were used in preparing the TCRbeta library. TCRdb called the PCR reads again in MiXCR, with one record for every CDR3 protein. This repertoire shows about half a million distinct CDR3 sequences, about 12% found once; its top ten account for about 6%. The material sequenced was PBMCs from the stem cell graft donor, taken from the stem cell graft. The receptors shown here come from a human donor who donated a stem cell graft to a child with combined immunodeficiency.

There are a few counts of this clonotype. The rearrangement uses TRBV7-9 and TRBJ2-7; maybe TRBD2 (6 bases). V was shortened by 1 base and J by 0 bases, with 10 bases between the two germline ends. Germline-derived CDR1 and CDR2 are SEHNR and FQNEAQ (reference sequence). The CDR3 consists of 15 residues. The CDR3, as DNA: TGTGCCAGCAGCTTAGGACTAGGGAGCTCCTACGAGCAGTACTTC. The encoded protein is CASSLGLGSSYEQYF.

Notes on this clonotype: The germline gene is not matched at one end of the junction; a read error may be the cause. V and J are TRBV10-3 and TRBJ2-2; maybe TRBD1 (6 bases). Per the germline V gene, CDR1 is ENHRY and CDR2 is SYGVKD. The CDR3 loop spans 14 amino acids. The CDR3 bases are TGTTCCATCAGCCTGGGACAGAACACCGGGGAGCTGTTTTTT. Residues: CSISLGQNTGELFF.

This clonotype was recorded only once. The CDR3 spells CASSLTGGGSYNEQFF. CDR3 in DNA: TGCGCCAGCAGCTTGACGGGGGGTGGGTCCTACAATGAGCAGTTCTTC. The chain carries TRBV5-1 and TRBJ2-1; 7 bases line up with TRBD2. The germline V gene has CDR1 SGHRS and CDR2 YFSETQ. The CDR3 runs 16 residues. V dropped 1 base and J dropped 1; count of bases not matched to a gene: 5.

This clonotype was seen more than once but under ten times. This rearrangement joins TRBV12-3 or TRBV12-4 to TRBJ2-3, with 7 bases lining up with TRBD2. There are 15 residues in the CDR3. Germline trimming cut 5 bases from V and 2 bases from J; bases unmatched to any gene: 7. DNA for the CDR3: TGTGCCAGCAGTAGAGCGGGGCGATTCACAGATACGCAGTATTTT. Its protein is CASSRAGRFTDTQYF.

The J gene is TRBJ2-1, the V gene TRBV29-1; 7 bases agree with TRBD2. With V trimmed by 0 bases and J by 4 bases, 6 bases remained unmatched. Germline V gene lookup returns CDR1 SQVTM and CDR2 ANQGSEA. The CDR3 has 15 residues. The CDR3 DNA reads as TGCAGCGTTGAAGATTCTCTAGCGGAATACAATGAGCAGTTCTTC. It yields the protein CSVEDSLAEYNEQFF.

This clonotype was seen only a few times. The chain couples TRBV7-2 to TRBJ1-1; D not certain. Germline lookup yields CDR1 SGHTA and CDR2 FQGNSA. V was clipped by 5 bases and J by 1 base, with 8 bases between them. This CDR3 comprises 13 residues. In DNA form, the CDR3 reads TGTGCCAGCAGCCTGAGGTGGAACACTGAAGCTTTCTTT. The encoded protein is CASSLRWNTEAFF.

J is TRBJ2-7 and V is TRBV20-1; 8 bases line up with TRBD2. V shed 0 bases, J shed 3 bases, and the junction held 7 bases outside the gene matches. Germline values: CDR1 DFQATT, CDR2 SNEGSKA (reference sequence). The CDR3 covers 15 residues. Here the CDR3 reads CSAREARGVGYEQYF. The CDR3 DNA is TGCAGTGCTAGAGAGGCGCGGGGGGTAGGCTACGAGCAGTACTTC.

This chain links TRBV15 with TRBJ2-3; D not resolved. The CDR3 sequence is 12 residues long. The ends were cut back, 8 bases at V and 1 base at J, with 7 bases in the middle. Germline lookup yields CDR1 LNHNV and CDR2 YYDKDF (reference sequence). CDR3 sequence reads: CATSSGTDTQYF. CDR3 DNA sequence: TGTGCCACCTCCTCTGGCACAGATACGCAGTATTTT.

The rearrangement links TRBV12-3 or TRBV12-4 to TRBJ1-1, with D tentatively TRBD1 (5 bases). Trimming left V 6 bases short and J 12 bases short, with 26 bases between. This CDR3 comprises 15 residues. The DNA of the CDR3 is TGTGCCAGCAGGCTGGGACGACGTGGGACCCTTGAGTCTTTCTTT. Amino acids: CASRLGRRGTLESFF.

This clonotype occurred a few times. Here the CDR3 DNA reads TGTGCCAGCAGCCGGACAGGGCACCAAGAGACCCAGTACTTC. This codes for CASSRTGHQETQYF. V usage is TRBV27 and J usage is TRBJ2-5, with 8 bases that match TRBD1. Germline V gene data show CDR1 as MNHEY and CDR2 as SMNVEV (reference sequence). The CDR3 consists of 14 residues. V lost 6 bases, J lost 0 bases, and 3 bases stayed unmatched.

This clonotype occurred a few times. J is TRBJ2-5 and V is TRBV5-1; no clear D. V shed 5 bases and J shed 2 bases, with 7 bases lying between them. Germline V gene sequence: CDR1 SGHRS, CDR2 YFSETQ. This CDR3 region has 12 residues. CDR3 residues: CASRGLQETQYF. The CDR3 DNA is TGCGCCAGCAGGGGGTTGCAAGAGACCCAGTACTTC.

The chain couples TRBV12-3 or TRBV12-4 to TRBJ1-2; D gene uncertain. There are 14 residues in the CDR3. V was cut by 6 bases and J by 8 bases, with 19 bases left in between. The CDR3 DNA sequence: TGTGCCAGCAGCATGGAGCAGCTACGTCGGGGCTACACCTTC. Amino acids: CASSMEQLRRGYTF.

This clonotype was seen repeatedly, ten times or more. This rearrangement joins TRBV9 to TRBJ2-1, with D possibly TRBD1 on 5 matching bases. This CDR3 spans 15 amino acids. Trimming removed 4 bases from V and 10 bases from J, with 21 bases in between. Looked up from germline, CDR1 is SGDLS and CDR2 is YYNGEE. CDR3 nucleotides: TGTGCCAGCAGCCCCCCGGCGTCTATTAAGGGGGAGCAGTTCTTC. Encoded protein: CASSPPASIKGEQFF.

The chain links TRBV29-1 to TRBJ1-4; possibly TRBD1 for D (6 bases). Trimming took off 3 bases at V and 8 bases at J, with 16 bases between the two ends. The CDR3 is 14 residues long. The V gene's germline CDR1 is SQVTM and CDR2 ANQGSEA. The CDR3 coding sequence is TGCAGCGTTGATACAGGGTTAGGGGACGAAAAACTGTTTTTT. Translated: CSVDTGLGDEKLFF. Supplemented by reference TRBV29-1 and TRBJ1-4, the full variable domain reads SAVISQKPSRDICQRGTSLTIQCQVDSQVTMMFWYRQQPGQSLTLIATANQGSEATYESGFVIDKFPISRPNLTFSTLTVSNMSPEDSSIYLCSVDTGLGDEKLFFGSGTQLSVL.

The gene calls are TRBV9 and TRBJ2-2; 7 bases agree with TRBD2. The CDR3 loop spans 16 amino acids. Germline CDR1 reads SGDLS; CDR2 reads YYNGEE. V lost 4 bases, J lost 2 bases, and 8 bases stayed unmatched. This chain's CDR3 is CASSLGLADNTGELFF. In DNA, the CDR3 is TGTGCCAGCAGCCTAGGCCTAGCGGATAACACCGGGGAGCTGTTTTTT.

The chain carries TRBV12-3 or TRBV12-4 and TRBJ1-4, with D possibly matching TRBD1 (5 bases). This CDR3 is 18 amino acids long. V was cut by 3 bases and J by 4 bases, with 21 bases left in between. The CDR3 nucleotides read TGTGCCAGCAGTTTTTGCCCCCTCCAGGGATTGTGTAATGAAAAACTGTTTTTT. This codes for CASSFCPLQGLCNEKLFF.